Presented here are 24 T cell receptor beta chains from one specimen sequenced in a study of blood T cell repertoires in COVID-19. Sequencing was performed with immunoSEQ multiplex PCR; in TCRdb, only in-frame clones are kept and a portion is missing. The table includes under 150,000 clones, approximately 81% detected once. Sequencing was carried out using peripheral blood. The receptors stem from a man between 35 and 55 years old with acute or convalescent COVID-19.

This clone has only one observation. The rearrangement uses TRBV18 and TRBJ2-1; D is uncertain. Looked up from germline, CDR1 is KGHSH and CDR2 is LQKENI. Trimming removed 2 bases from V and 8 bases from J, with 10 bases in between. CDR3 size: 13 residues. The CDR3 DNA is TGTGCCAGCTCACCATCCCGAGAGGATGAGCAGTTCTTC. This sequence encodes CASSPSREDEQFF. Full variable domain (outside the CDR3, taken from reference TRBV18 and TRBJ2-1): NAGVMQNPRHLVRRRGQEARLRCSPMKGHSHVYWYRQLPEEGLKFMVYLQKENIIDESGMPKERFSAEFPKEGPSILRIQQVVRGDSAAYFCASSPSREDEQFFGPGTRLTVL.

This CDR3 reads CASSRKGVDYGYTF. In DNA, the CDR3 is TGTGCCAGCAGCCGGAAAGGGGTAGACTATGGCTACACCTTC. The chain uses TRBV7-2 and TRBJ1-2; TRBD1 might be the D (5 bases). Trimming pared 5 bases from V and 3 bases from J, leaving 13 bases between. In germline, CDR1 is SGHTA, CDR2 FQGNSA. The CDR3 sequence is 14 residues long.

The chain employs TRBV10-3 and TRBJ2-5, with TRBD2 matching 12 bases. J was trimmed by 4 bases and V by 9 bases; bases with no gene match: 6. This CDR3 spans 14 amino acids. Germline CDR1 is ENHRY and CDR2 is SYGVKD. Written as DNA, the CDR3 is TGTGCCATAGCTAGCGGGGGGGCCTTAGAGACCCAGTACTTC. Translated: CAIASGGALETQYF.

Here the CDR3 DNA reads TGCGCCAGCAGTGTAGCTGCTCGCACCGGGGAGCTGTTTTTT. It yields the protein CASSVAARTGELFF. The chain links TRBV10-1 to TRBJ2-2; D uncertain. V lost 4 bases, J lost 4 bases, and 10 bases lay in between. Germline loops: CDR1 WNHNN, CDR2 SYGVQD (reference sequence). The CDR3 is made up of 14 amino acids.

V and J are TRBV6-5 and TRBJ1-5; D might be TRBD1 (6 bases). Germline CDR1 MNHEY, CDR2 SVGAGI. V lost 6 bases and J 2 bases, leaving 8 bases between the germline ends. The CDR3 runs to 13 residues. The CDR3 spells CASRQGGNQPQHF. CDR3 nucleotides: TGTGCCAGCAGACAGGGTGGCAATCAGCCCCAGCATTTT.

The rearrangement joins TRBV11-2 to TRBJ2-5, with 10 bases that match TRBD2. Looked up from germline, CDR1 is SGHAT and CDR2 is FQNNGV. This CDR3 is built from 15 residues. With V trimmed by 2 bases and J by 5 bases, 5 bases remained unmatched. The CDR3 nucleotides are TGTGCCAGCAGCTTATTAGCGGGGGGAGAGGAGACCCAGTACTTC. This codes for CASSLLAGGEETQYF.

The chain carries TRBV3-1 (or the pseudogene TRBV3-2) and TRBJ1-4; D not certain. This CDR3 has 12 residues. Per germline, CDR1 LGHDT and CDR2 YNNKEL (reference sequence). Trimming shortened V by 4 bases and J by 6 bases, and 6 bases separated the two germline ends. The CDR3, as DNA: TGTGCCAGCAGCCGACGGGATGAAAAACTGTTTTTT. This encodes CASSRRDEKLFF.

This clone was observed a single time. The J gene is TRBJ2-7, the V gene TRBV7-9; maybe TRBD2 (6 bases). The V and J ends lost 1 base and 3 bases respectively, with 7 bases between them. This CDR3 region has 13 residues. Germline V gives CDR1 SEHNR, CDR2 FQNEAQ (reference sequence). This CDR3 is CASSLVGGYEQYF. The CDR3, as DNA: TGTGCCAGCAGCTTAGTGGGGGGCTACGAGCAGTACTTC. Together with reference TRBV7-9 and TRBJ2-7, the CDR3 gives the full variable domain: DTGVSQNPRHKITKRGQNVTFRCDPISEHNRLYWYRQTLGQGPEFLTYFQNEAQLEKSRLLSDRFSAERPKGSFSTLEIQRTEQGDSAMYLCASSLVGGYEQYFGPGTRLTVT.

The V and J genes are TRBV18 and TRBJ1-1; TRBD1 matches at 8 bases. There are 14 residues in the CDR3. Germline-derived CDR1 and CDR2 are KGHSH and LQKENI. The junction had 5 bases not matched to a gene; V was cut back by 6 bases and J by 2 bases. The CDR3 coding sequence is TGTGCCAGCTCCCCTGGACAGGGCAACACTGAAGCTTTCTTT. Translating gives CASSPGQGNTEAFF.

For the CDR3, the DNA is TGTGCCAGCAGCTCGTGGGAGAATGAAAAACTGTTTTTT. This sequence encodes CASSSWENEKLFF. This chain links TRBV11-2 with TRBJ1-4, with no clear D. This CDR3 region has 13 residues. CDR1 SGHAT and CDR2 FQNNGV come from the germline V gene. V was shortened by 4 bases and J by 5 bases, with 8 bases between the two germline ends.

The chain has TRBV3-1 (or the pseudogene TRBV3-2) and TRBJ2-7, with TRBD1 matching over 9 bases. Germline assignment: CDR1 LGHDT and CDR2 YNNKEL (reference sequence). CDR3 length equals 15 residues. Germline trimming cut 5 bases from V and 3 bases from J; bases unmatched to any gene: 8. The chain's CDR3 is CASSTGTGSGYEQYF. The CDR3 DNA follows: TGTGCCAGCAGCACCGGGACAGGGAGCGGCTACGAGCAGTACTTC.

The gene calls are TRBV6-2 or TRBV6-3 and TRBJ2-5, with 8 bases aligning to TRBD2. CDR3 length: 15 amino acids. The J segment lost 7 bases and the V segment lost 2 bases, leaving 9 bases of the junction unmatched. Germline CDR1 reads MNHEY; CDR2 reads SVGEGT. The CDR3 loop reads CASSYRGGNRVTQYF. The CDR3 coding sequence is TGTGCCAGCAGTTACCGGGGGGGGAACCGGGTGACCCAGTACTTC.

This clone was seen only a few times. The V gene is TRBV4-1, the J gene TRBJ2-7; 7 bases are a match to TRBD1. This CDR3 has 15 residues. CDR1 and CDR2 from the germline V gene are MGHRA and YSYEKL. V lost 6 bases to trimming and J lost 0 bases; unmatched junction nucleotides: 8. CDR3 protein: CASRRTGQNSYEQYF. The CDR3 bases are TGCGCCAGCAGACGAACGGGACAGAACTCCTACGAGCAGTACTTC.

The chain employs TRBV30 and TRBJ1-2; 10 bases align to TRBD1. The J segment lost 6 bases and the V segment lost 1 base, leaving 8 bases of the junction unmatched. CDR3 size: 15 residues. Looked up from germline, CDR1 is GTSNPN and CDR2 is SVGIG (reference sequence). Here the CDR3 DNA reads TGTGCCTGGAGTGCTCGGGACAGGGGTTTTGATGGCTACACCTTC. Its protein product is CAWSARDRGFDGYTF.

This clone was counted once. The chain employs TRBV7-8 and TRBJ1-6; D ambiguous. Germline V lookup: CDR1 SGHVS, CDR2 FQNEAQ. Trimming stripped 2 bases from V and 6 bases from J, with 5 bases between. The CDR3 covers 13 residues. The CDR3 spells CASSLWSNSPLHF. CDR3 coding DNA: TGTGCCAGCAGCTTATGGAGTAATTCACCCCTCCACTTT. Combining the CDR3 with reference TRBV7-8 and TRBJ1-6 gives the whole variable domain GAGVSQSPRYKVAKRGQDVALRCDPISGHVSLFWYQQALGQGPEFLTYFQNEAQLDKSGLPSDRFFAERPEGSVSTLKIQRTQQEDSAVYLCASSLWSNSPLHFGNGTRLTVT.

This chain links TRBV5-4 with TRBJ1-2; unclear D gene. Trimming took 0 bases from V and 5 from J, leaving 14 bases between them. Germline V gene data show CDR1 as SGHNT and CDR2 as YYREEE (reference sequence). The length of the CDR3 is 15 residues. The CDR3 is CASSLDGVLGYGYTF. CDR3 in DNA: TGTGCCAGCAGCTTGGACGGGGTTTTGGGTTATGGCTACACCTTC.

V gene TRBV4-1 combines with J gene TRBJ2-1; 7 bases are a match to TRBD1. Unmatched junction bases numbered 8, after V lost 0 bases and J lost 9 bases. Germline assignment: CDR1 MGHRA and CDR2 YSYEKL. The CDR3 is made up of 15 amino acids. In DNA, the CDR3 is TGCGCCAGCAGCCAAGAGCAAAGGGGGCCGAGTGAGCAGTTCTTC. It specifies CASSQEQRGPSEQFF.

This clone showed up just a few times. The V gene is TRBV2, the J gene TRBJ2-7; TRBD1 matches 7 bases. Germline values: CDR1 SNHLY, CDR2 FYNNEI. CDR3 length equals 13 residues. V shed 5 bases and J 2 bases; nucleotides not matched to a gene: 3. CDR3 region: CASSRGQAYEQYF. The CDR3 DNA sequence: TGTGCCAGCAGTCGAGGACAGGCCTACGAGCAGTACTTC.

The gene calls are TRBV7-3 and TRBJ2-3; 7 bases are shared with TRBD2. CDR3 size: 14 residues. Germline CDR1 SGHTA, CDR2 FQGTGA. V lost 4 bases, J lost 2 bases, and 3 bases stayed unmatched. CDR3: CASSSGLPTDTQYF. The CDR3 DNA reads as TGTGCCAGCAGCTCGGGACTACCCACAGATACGCAGTATTTT. The full variable domain, with the rest looked up from reference TRBV7-3 and TRBJ2-3, is GAGVSQTPSNKVTEKGKYVELRCDPISGHTALYWYRQSLGQGPEFLIYFQGTGAADDSGLPNDRFFAVRPEGSVSTLKIQRTERGDSAVYLCASSSGLPTDTQYFGPGTRLTVL.

The chain has TRBV6-5 and TRBJ1-3; D perhaps matches TRBD1 (5 bases). Germline lookup yields CDR1 MNHEY and CDR2 SVGAGI. V lost 2 bases to trimming and J lost 3 bases, with 11 bases between them. The CDR3 is 15 amino acids. In DNA, the CDR3 is TGTGCCAGCAGTTACGATCCAGGGTATGGAAACACCATATATTTT. Residues: CASSYDPGYGNTIYF.

This chain links TRBV19 with TRBJ1-5, with D possibly TRBD1 on 5 matching bases. This CDR3 has 17 residues. The V end lost 2 bases, the J end lost 2 bases, and 16 bases lay between the germline ends. The germline V gene encodes CDR1 LNHDA and CDR2 SQIVND (reference sequence). The CDR3 DNA is TGTGCCAGTAGTATACGCTCAGGGATAGCTGGCAATCAGCCCCAGCATTTT. It is translated as CASSIRSGIAGNQPQHF.

The chain recombines TRBV4-2 with TRBJ2-2, with a tentative D call TRBD1 (6 bases). This CDR3 comprises 15 residues. Trimming took 4 bases from V and 0 from J, leaving 9 bases between them. Germline V gene sequence: CDR1 LGHNA, CDR2 YNFKEQ. DNA for the CDR3: TGTGCCAGCAGCCCGGGGACAACGAACACCGGGGAGCTGTTTTTT. Protein: CASSPGTTNTGELFF.

This clone showed up just once. The chain carries TRBV7-8 and TRBJ1-2, with D unresolved. The CDR3 is 13 amino acids. Germline assignment: CDR1 SGHVS and CDR2 FQNEAQ. V was trimmed by 2 bases and J by 4 bases, leaving 8 bases between them. The CDR3 region has the DNA TGTGCCAGCAGCTTATCGGAGCGCTATGGCTACACCTTC. It codes for CASSLSERYGYTF.

This clone has a handful of counts. This rearrangement joins TRBV5-1 to TRBJ2-7; possibly TRBD1 for D (5 bases). Trimming removed 0 bases from V and 6 bases from J, with 10 bases in between. Germline V CDR1 and CDR2: SGHRS, YFSETQ. The CDR3 covers 13 residues. CDR3 amino acids: CASSLASRAEQYF. The CDR3 DNA follows: TGCGCCAGCAGCTTGGCTTCCAGGGCCGAGCAGTACTTC.